The 12 T cell receptor beta chains below were found in one sample sequenced in a study of T cell repertoires in cytomegalovirus infection. These receptors' antigens are unknown. MiXCR, run by TCRdb on the reads, gives a single entry per CDR3 protein. This sample has about 700,000 distinct CDR3 sequences, with around 35% found just once. The sample in question was cultured PBMCs, obtained from culture after CMV antigen stimulation. These receptors all come from a human donor in good health (CMV status not recorded). Some clones in this sample may be carry-over from other donors' samples.

This clonotype has more than one count but fewer than ten. The V and J genes are TRBV20-1 and TRBJ1-6; D is possibly TRBD1 (5 bases). Germline assignment: CDR1 DFQATT and CDR2 SNEGSKA (reference sequence). The CDR3 has 14 amino acids. V lost 2 bases and J lost 10, with 15 bases in between. The CDR3 region is CSARSGHRGSPLHF. The CDR3 nucleotides read TGCAGTGCTAGATCCGGACACCGAGGCTCACCCCTCCACTTT.

This clonotype was recorded a few times. The chain links TRBV27 to TRBJ2-7; D remains unclear. CDR1 and CDR2 from the germline V gene are MNHEY and SMNVEV (reference sequence). Trimming cost V 5 bases and J 9 bases, with 11 bases left between them. This CDR3 has 11 amino acids. CDR3 amino acids: CASSPPSPQYF. As DNA, the CDR3 is TGTGCCAGCAGTCCACCCAGCCCGCAGTACTTC.

The chain couples TRBV29-1 to TRBJ2-7; TRBD2 is a possible D gene (7 bases). Per the germline V gene, CDR1 is SQVTM and CDR2 is ANQGSEA. The CDR3 loop spans 14 amino acids. V was shortened by 4 bases and J by 3 bases, with 16 bases between the two germline ends. The CDR3 region has the DNA TGCAGCGTTGTTCCGGTAGGGGGGGGCTACGAGCAGTACTTC. This translates into CSVVPVGGGYEQYF.

This clonotype was counted a few times. This chain joins TRBV7-9 and TRBJ2-7; the D is unclear. The length of the CDR3 is 14 residues. Germline lookup yields CDR1 SEHNR and CDR2 FQNEAQ (reference sequence). The germline V and J ends were trimmed by 3 bases and 6 bases, with 15 bases remaining between them. The CDR3 DNA reads as TGTGCCAGCAGCTTCCCCTTTCCCAGGTGCGAGCAGTACTTC. Translating it yields CASSFPFPRCEQYF.

CDR3 loop: CASTTPGGLDVNTEAFF. Written as DNA, the CDR3 is TGTGCCAGCACCACCCCAGGGGGCCTAGACGTGAACACTGAAGCTTTCTTT. The chain uses TRBV7-6 and TRBJ1-1; TRBD1 agrees at 8 bases. Germline-derived CDR1 and CDR2 are SGHVS and FNYEAQ. CDR3 length equals 17 residues. J lost 0 bases, V lost 7 bases, and 13 bases had no gene match.

This clonotype has only a few counts. This chain links TRBV5-1 with TRBJ2-7; TRBD1 agrees at 11 bases. Germline CDR1 is SGHRS and CDR2 is YFSETQ. J gave up 6 bases and V 5 bases, and 7 bases lay outside the gene matches. The CDR3 runs to 14 residues. The DNA for the CDR3 is TGCGCCAGCAGTGTCGGGACAGGGGGAGTCGAGCAGTACTTC. Translated, it gives CASSVGTGGVEQYF.

This chain links TRBV24-1 with TRBJ2-2, with D maybe TRBD2 (5 bases). Per germline, CDR1 KGHDR and CDR2 SFDVKD. Trimming took off 4 bases at V and 3 bases at J, with 8 bases between the two ends. The CDR3 consists of 14 residues. CDR3 residues: CATSDAGDTGELFF. The CDR3 coding sequence is TGTGCCACCAGTGACGCCGGGGACACCGGGGAGCTGTTTTTT.

This clonotype was seen a few times. The rearrangement links TRBV6-2 or TRBV6-3 to TRBJ2-3; the D gene is possibly TRBD2 (6 bases). This CDR3 contains 14 residues. Trimming stripped 6 bases from V and 4 bases from J, with 14 bases between. Germline values: CDR1 MNHEY, CDR2 SVGEGT. Here the CDR3 DNA reads TGTGCCAGCAGGTCCGGGAGAGGGTCAGATACGCAGTATTTT. Protein: CASRSGRGSDTQYF.

Many counts were recorded for this clonotype. This rearrangement joins TRBV7-2 to TRBJ2-7; D ambiguous. Trimming took 2 bases from V and 2 from J, leaving 13 bases between them. This CDR3 has 15 residues. The germline V gene has CDR1 SGHTA and CDR2 FQGNSA. DNA of the CDR3: TGTGCCAGCAGCTTATTCTCTAAGCGCCCCTACGAGCAGTACTTC. Translated, it gives CASSLFSKRPYEQYF.

The chain is built from TRBV20-1 and TRBJ1-4; D not resolved. The CDR3 spans 12 residues. Germline assignment: CDR1 DFQATT and CDR2 SNEGSKA (reference sequence). The V and J ends lost 0 bases and 7 bases respectively, with 6 bases between them. CDR3 DNA sequence: TGCAGTGCTAGAGATCAAGGTGAAAAACTGTTTTTT. It codes for CSARDQGEKLFF.

This clonotype was seen at least ten times. J is TRBJ2-7 and V is TRBV7-2, with 8 nucleotides matching TRBD2. Per the germline V gene, CDR1 is SGHTA and CDR2 is FQGNSA. Unmatched junction bases numbered 6, after V lost 5 bases and J lost 3 bases. The CDR3 extends over 14 amino acids. The DNA for the CDR3 is TGTGCCAGCAGCCCAAGTCTAGCGGGCTACGAGCAGTACTTC. This codes for CASSPSLAGYEQYF.

This clonotype turned up a few times. J is TRBJ2-1 and V is TRBV12-3 or TRBV12-4; D unclear. V lost 3 bases and J 0 bases, leaving 6 bases between the germline ends. CDR3 size: 14 residues. CDR3 in amino acids: CASSFSGSYNEQFF. DNA for the CDR3: TGTGCCAGCAGTTTCAGTGGCTCCTACAATGAGCAGTTCTTC.